These 18 T cell receptor beta chains originate from one sample sequenced in a study of CD8+CD57+ T cells in acquired aplastic anemia. Whoever was chosen for sequencing had shown CD8+CD57+ cell expansion by flow cytometry. Profiling of TCR beta VDJ combinations and CDR3 sequences used genomic DNA as template. MiXCR was run by TCRdb on the reads, yielding one entry per CDR3 protein. The repertoire holds approximately 170,000 distinct CDR3 sequences, with over 40% as singletons. The sequenced material came from sorted CD4+, CD8+, or CD8+CD57+ T cells (not recorded which) from PBMCs. These receptors were obtained from a human donor with aplastic anemia.

There are a few counts of this clonotype. This chain uses TRBV29-1 with TRBJ2-3, with 7 bases that match TRBD2. The CDR3 length is 12 residues. With 6 bases clipped from V and 6 bases from J, the junction kept 6 bases outside the gene matches. CDR1 is SQVTM and CDR2 is ANQGSEA in the germline V gene. CDR3 sequence: CSVAQGGDTQYF. For the CDR3, the DNA is TGCAGCGTCGCTCAGGGAGGGGATACGCAGTATTTT.

This clonotype was counted many times. This sequence joins TRBV6-1 and TRBJ2-7; D gene unclear. Trimming shortened V by 7 bases and J by 0 bases, and 10 bases separated the two germline ends. The CDR3 runs 13 residues. The germline V gene has CDR1 MNHNS and CDR2 SASEGT. The CDR3 loop is CASTSGLSYEQYF. DNA for the CDR3: TGTGCCAGCACGTCCGGGCTCTCCTACGAGCAGTACTTC.

This clonotype was detected ten times or more. J is TRBJ1-2 and V is TRBV29-1, with TRBD1 as a possible D gene (5 bases). V was trimmed by 5 bases and J by 5 bases, leaving 12 bases between them. Germline lookup yields CDR1 SQVTM and CDR2 ANQGSEA. The CDR3 has 12 amino acids. The CDR3 here is CSVTDDRYGYTF. The CDR3 region has the DNA TGCAGCGTTACTGACGACAGATATGGCTACACCTTC.

There are many counts of this clonotype. The V call is TRBV9, the J call TRBJ2-3, with D perhaps being TRBD1 or TRBD2 (5 bases each). CDR1 and CDR2 (germline): SGDLS, YYNGEE. The ends were cut back, 4 bases at V and 4 bases at J, with 16 bases in the middle. The CDR3 is made up of 15 amino acids. The CDR3 DNA is TGTGCCAGCAGCAATGGGGGTCATGGGGCAGATACGCAGTATTTT. This translates into CASSNGGHGADTQYF.

The genes are TRBV3-1 and TRBJ2-5, with a possible D match to TRBD1 (6 bases). V lost 3 bases to trimming and J lost 5 bases, with 13 bases between them. This CDR3 has 14 residues. Germline CDR1 is LGHDT and CDR2 is YNNKEL (reference sequence). The CDR3 DNA sequence: TGTGCCAGCAGCCACGGACAGTCCCAGGAGACCCAGTACTTC. This gives the protein CASSHGQSQETQYF.

The chain carries TRBV6-2 or TRBV6-3 and TRBJ2-4, with D possibly matching TRBD1 (6 bases). The V gene's germline CDR1 is MNHEY and CDR2 SVGEGT. The CDR3 has 16 amino acids. Trimming removed 3 bases at V and 6 bases at J, with 18 bases between. The CDR3 loop is CASSYVRDTGGNIQYF. For the CDR3, the DNA is TGTGCCAGCAGTTATGTAAGGGACACTGGGGGAAACATTCAGTACTTC.

The chain joins TRBV28 to TRBJ2-7, with TRBD1 identical over 10 bases. Losses at the gene ends were 3 bases for V and 7 bases for J; bases not matched to a gene: 6. The CDR3 sequence is 14 residues long. Germline values: CDR1 MDHEN, CDR2 SYDVKM. The CDR3 DNA reads TGTGCCAGCAGTTTGGGGACAGGGGATCGGGAGCAGTACTTC. It yields the protein CASSLGTGDREQYF.

V gene TRBV25-1 combines with J gene TRBJ2-5; no clear D gene. Germline CDR1 and CDR2: MGHDK and SYGVNS. V dropped 5 bases and J dropped 5 bases, with 9 bases sitting between them. The CDR3 totals 12 residues. The CDR3: CASSRYGETQYF. The CDR3 DNA follows: TGTGCCAGCAGTAGGTACGGGGAGACCCAGTACTTC.

To note about this clonotype: No conserved phenylalanine or tryptophan ends this CDR3, so it is likely a read error. This sequence joins TRBV14 and TRBJ2-1, with a tentative D call TRBD2 (6 bases). V dropped 1 base and J dropped 3 bases, with 10 bases sitting between them. CDR3 length equals 15 residues. In germline, CDR1 is SGHDN, CDR2 FVKESK. CDR3 nucleotides: TGTGCCAGCAGCCAAGTATTCGGGGGCTACAATGAGCAGTTCGTC. This codes for CASSQVFGGYNEQFV.

The V and J genes are TRBV11-1 and TRBJ1-2; unclear D gene. The germline V and J ends were trimmed by 4 bases and 7 bases, with 25 bases remaining between them. This CDR3 contains 17 residues. Germline V gene sequence: CDR1 SGHAT, CDR2 FQDESV (reference sequence). CDR3 loop: CASSSPLLRAPEGGYTF. CDR3 coding DNA: TGTGCCAGCAGCTCTCCCTTGCTACGGGCCCCGGAGGGTGGCTACACCTTC.

In this sample, this clonotype turned up a few times. DNA of the CDR3: TGTGCCAGTTCACGGATAGCGGGGACCTCCTACGAGCAGTACTTC. This translates into CASSRIAGTSYEQYF. The chain uses TRBV25-1 and TRBJ2-7; 8 nucleotides agree with TRBD2. The CDR3 contains 15 residues. Per germline, CDR1 MGHDK and CDR2 SYGVNS. Losses at the gene ends were 9 bases for V and 0 bases for J; bases not matched to a gene: 10.

This chain connects TRBV10-3 to TRBJ1-5; no definite D call. This CDR3 comprises 12 residues. The V gene's germline CDR1 is ENHRY and CDR2 SYGVKD. The V gene lost 10 bases and the J gene lost 2 bases, with 9 bases spanning the gap. The CDR3 DNA reads as TGTGCCAGCCAGTCGGGCAATCAGCCCCAGCATTTT. Its protein is CASQSGNQPQHF.

V usage is TRBV25-1 and J usage is TRBJ1-4; no clear D. The CDR3 contains 14 residues. V gave up 4 bases and J gave up 3 bases, with 9 bases separating them. CDR1 is MGHDK, CDR2 SYGVNS, per germline. Here the CDR3 DNA reads TGTGCCAGCAGTGTCGGGGAGGCTAATGAAAAACTGTTTTTT. The encoded protein is CASSVGEANEKLFF.

V is TRBV2 and J is TRBJ1-2; maybe TRBD1 (5 bases). This CDR3 is 12 amino acids long. V was clipped by 8 bases and J by 3 bases, with 10 bases between them. Germline CDR1 is SNHLY and CDR2 is FYNNEI. The chain's CDR3 is CASGRDDYGYTF. DNA of the CDR3: TGTGCCAGCGGGAGGGACGACTATGGCTACACCTTC.

CDR3 sequence reads: CASSLPVTYEQYF. As DNA, the CDR3 is TGTGCCAGCAGTTTGCCCGTGACCTACGAGCAGTACTTC. The chain employs TRBV7-3 and TRBJ2-7; D unresolved. This CDR3 is built from 13 residues. V gave up 6 bases and J gave up 2 bases, with 11 bases separating them. Germline CDR1 is SGHTA and CDR2 is FQGTGA.

In this sample, this clonotype turned up many times. This chain links TRBV7-2 with TRBJ1-2, with D perhaps TRBD1 (5 bases). The germline V gene has CDR1 SGHTA and CDR2 FQGNSA. Deletions cut 4 bases from V and 5 bases from J, with 17 bases between. This CDR3 has 15 amino acids. The CDR3, as DNA: TGTGCCAGCAGCTCTGGACCTCCGGGGGGATATGGCTACACCTTC. Translated, it gives CASSSGPPGGYGYTF.

J is TRBJ1-2 and V is TRBV29-1; the D is unclear. The V end was cut by 5 bases, the J end by 4 bases, with 11 bases between. This CDR3 comprises 12 residues. CDR1 is SQVTM, CDR2 ANQGSEA, per germline. The CDR3 loop reads CSVSTSGYGYTF. The CDR3 nucleotides are TGCAGCGTTTCGACGAGCGGCTATGGCTACACCTTC.

The chain links TRBV20-1 to TRBJ1-4; TRBD1 agrees at 10 bases. The V and J ends lost 6 bases and 5 bases, in that order; junction bases with no gene match: 3. The CDR3 sequence is 13 residues long. Per the germline V gene, CDR1 is DFQATT and CDR2 is SNEGSKA (reference sequence). CDR3 DNA: TGCAGTGCGGAGGGACAGGGGAATGAAAAACTGTTTTTT. It is translated as CSAEGQGNEKLFF.